One sample yielded the 30 T cell receptor beta chains listed below, sequenced in a study of lung T cells in sarcoidosis with Löfgren's syndrome. Via MiXCR, TCRdb re-called the reads, giving one row per CDR3 protein. The sample has under 20,000 distinct CDR3 sequences; 20% to 25% are singletons. Sample: CD4+ T cells from bronchoalveolar lavage. These receptor sequences come from a human donor with sarcoidosis (Löfgren's syndrome or another form), or a control subject (not recorded which).

Turning to this clonotype: A junction end diverges from the germline sequence, so it may reflect a read error. The chain recombines TRBV6-6 with TRBJ1-1; D not certain. The germline gives CDR1 MNHNY, CDR2 SVGAGI (reference sequence). The CDR3 runs 14 residues. The CDR3 DNA is TGTGCCATCAGTGAGCCGGGCGGCGGAGGGGAAGCTTTCTTT. It codes for CAISEPGGGGEAFF.

V gene TRBV5-4 combines with J gene TRBJ1-2, with D unresolved. Trimming cost V 0 bases and J 3 bases, with 6 bases left between them. CDR3 length: 13 residues. Germline lookup yields CDR1 SGHNT and CDR2 YYREEE (reference sequence). The CDR3 loop reads CASSLDSDYGYTF. The CDR3 nucleotides are TGTGCCAGCAGCTTGGACAGTGACTATGGCTACACCTTC.

Ten or more counts support this clonotype. The V call is TRBV28, the J call TRBJ1-2; 7 nucleotides line up with TRBD1. The germline gives CDR1 MDHEN, CDR2 SYDVKM. The CDR3 runs 16 residues. Trimming took 2 bases from V and 2 from J; bases not matched to a gene: 8. The CDR3 nucleotides read TGTGCCAGCAGTTTAACGCCAGGGGGTCGAAACTATGGCTACACCTTC. This sequence encodes CASSLTPGGRNYGYTF.

The CDR3 DNA is TGCAGCGTGGCACCTTTTGGCTCTAAAGGGGATGAGCAGTTCTTC. Translation: CSVAPFGSKGDEQFF. The V call is TRBV29-1, the J call TRBJ2-1; possible D gene TRBD1, 5 bases. This CDR3 is 15 amino acids long. V gave up 6 bases and J gave up 8 bases, with 23 bases separating them. CDR1 and CDR2 (germline): SQVTM, ANQGSEA.

With regard to this clonotype: This may be a read error: a much more frequent sequence differs by one nucleotide. The chain combines TRBV7-9 with TRBJ2-5, with D uncertain. The CDR3 totals 13 residues. From germline, CDR1 is SEHNR and CDR2 FQNEAQ (reference sequence). CDR3 DNA sequence: TGTGCCAGCAGCTTATCCAGGAGAGAGACCCAGCACTTC. It is translated as CASSLSRRETQHF.

As to this clonotype: A much larger clone differs by one base, so this may be a read error. Here the CDR3 reads CASSRGQGWKKLFF. CDR3 DNA: TGTGCCAGCAGTCGGGGGCAGGGGTGGAAAAAACTGTTTTTT. V and J are TRBV6-2 or TRBV6-3 and TRBJ1-4, with D perhaps TRBD1 (6 bases). The V end lost 5 bases, the J end lost 9 bases, and 16 bases lay between the germline ends. Per the germline V gene, CDR1 is MNHEY and CDR2 is SVGEGT. The length of the CDR3 is 14 residues.

This clonotype was picked up a small number of times. This CDR3 reads CASGLVVGRGIGELFF. CDR3 coding DNA: TGTGCTAGTGGTTTGGTGGTTGGCAGGGGGATCGGGGAGCTGTTTTTT. The genes are TRBV12-5 and TRBJ2-2; 7 bases fit TRBD1. The ends lost 0 bases at V and 7 bases at J; junction bases unmatched: 8. Germline CDR1 LGHNT, CDR2 FRNRAP. CDR3 size: 16 residues.

This clonotype came up many times. This chain joins TRBV12-3 or TRBV12-4 and TRBJ2-7; D call uncertain. V was pared by 3 bases and J by 1 base, with 7 bases between. The CDR3 is made up of 13 amino acids. The CDR3 spells CASSFDTSYEQYF. As DNA, the CDR3 is TGTGCCAGCAGTTTCGACACATCCTACGAGCAGTACTTC.

This clonotype was counted at least ten times. This rearrangement joins TRBV28 to TRBJ1-1; the D is unclear. There are 14 residues in the CDR3. Between the trimmed V and J ends, which lost 6 bases and 1 base, there was a span of 12 bases. Germline V gene lookup returns CDR1 MDHEN and CDR2 SYDVKM. The CDR3 nucleotides read TGTGCCAGCAGCCTAAGCCGACCGAACACTGAAGCTTTCTTT. Its protein product is CASSLSRPNTEAFF.

This clonotype was observed many times. The genes are TRBV12-3 or TRBV12-4 and TRBJ2-3; D unclear. The CDR3 consists of 14 residues. V lost 5 bases and J 2 bases, leaving 11 bases between the germline ends. The CDR3 region is CASSPQLSTDTQYF. In DNA, the CDR3 is TGTGCCAGCAGTCCCCAATTGTCCACAGATACGCAGTATTTT.

This clonotype has ten or more counts. This chain links TRBV20-1 with TRBJ2-2, with D possibly TRBD1 on 5 matching bases. CDR1 and CDR2 (germline): DFQATT, SNEGSKA (reference sequence). Trimming took off 0 bases at V and 5 bases at J, with 10 bases between the two ends. CDR3 length: 14 amino acids. The CDR3 nucleotides read TGCAGTGCTAGAGAAACAGGCTCTACCGGGGAGCTGTTTTTT. The encoded protein is CSARETGSTGELFF.

Note on this clonotype: A single base separates this from a much larger clone, so it may be a read error. J is TRBJ2-7 and V is TRBV7-2, with unresolved D. The CDR3 extends over 11 amino acids. CDR1 and CDR2 from the germline V gene are SGHTA and FQGNSA. V shed 5 bases and J shed 5 bases, with 7 bases lying between them. CDR3 loop: CASSPSHEQYF. CDR3 coding DNA: TGTGCCAGCAGCCCAAGCCACGAGCAGTACTTC.

This clonotype was observed a single time. A much larger clonotype is one base distant, so this may be a read error. This chain links TRBV7-2 with TRBJ1-6; D gene unclear. The germline CDR1 and CDR2 sequences are SGHTA and FQGNSA. The length of the CDR3 is 12 residues. In nucleotides, the CDR3 is TGTGCCGGCAGTTACGGAAATTCACCCCTCCACTTT. Protein product: CAGSYGNSPLHF.

This clonotype was counted at least ten times. The chain combines TRBV7-6 with TRBJ1-2; D perhaps matches TRBD1 (6 bases). This CDR3 region has 14 residues. From germline, CDR1 is SGHVS and CDR2 FNYEAQ. The germline V and J ends were trimmed by 5 bases and 8 bases, with 18 bases remaining between them. DNA for the CDR3: TGTGCCAGCAGCCTTAGTGTACAGGGTACGGGCTACACCTTC. It is translated as CASSLSVQGTGYTF.

V is TRBV2 and J is TRBJ1-2; TRBD1 might be the D (6 bases). CDR1 is SNHLY, CDR2 FYNNEI, per germline. The CDR3 runs to 14 residues. Deletions cut 2 bases from V and 3 bases from J, with 10 bases between. CDR3 region: CASSESRGDYGYTF. In DNA, the CDR3 is TGTGCCAGCAGTGAAAGCAGGGGTGACTATGGCTACACCTTC.

On this clonotype: A much larger clone sits a single nucleotide away, making a read error possible. V and J are TRBV6-1 and TRBJ2-7; the match to TRBD2 covers 13 bases. Germline lookup yields CDR1 MNHNS and CDR2 SASEGT. J was trimmed by 3 bases and V by 8 bases; bases with no gene match: 7. This CDR3 has 15 residues. CDR3 residues: CASRLGTSGIYEQYF. CDR3 in DNA: TGTGCCAGCCGCCTCGGGACTAGCGGGATCTACGAGCAGTACTTC.

A note on this clonotype: At one boundary the junction diverges from the germline segment, which might be a read error. The gene calls are TRBV20-1 and TRBJ2-1; the match to TRBD1 covers 7 bases. Germline V gene sequence: CDR1 DFQATT, CDR2 SNEGSKA (reference sequence). The CDR3 is made up of 14 amino acids. CDR3 amino acids: CSAGGGFSYNEQPF. CDR3 nucleotides: TGCAGTGCAGGGGGCGGCTTCTCCTACAATGAGCAGCCCTTC.

A word on this clonotype: A read error may be the cause here, since a much bigger clone is one base away. The rearrangement links TRBV4-3 to TRBJ2-1; TRBD2 matches at 8 bases. The CDR3 sequence is 19 residues long. Per the germline V gene, CDR1 is LGHNA and CDR2 is YSLEER. CDR3 region: CASSQRFVGVAGSYNEQLF. In nucleotides, the CDR3 is TGCGCCAGCAGCCAACGCTTCGTAGGGGTAGCGGGATCCTACAATGAGCAGCTCTTC.

In its sample, this clonotype was seen a few times. The genes are TRBV2 and TRBJ2-7; D possibly matches TRBD1 or TRBD2 (5 bases each). The germline gives CDR1 SNHLY, CDR2 FYNNEI. The germline V and J ends were trimmed by 4 bases and 2 bases, with 9 bases remaining between them. The CDR3 spans 13 residues. The chain's CDR3 is CASSGDRAYEQYF. Here the CDR3 DNA reads TGTGCCAGCAGTGGGGACCGAGCCTACGAGCAGTACTTC.

This clonotype turned up a few times. The chain recombines TRBV29-1 with TRBJ2-5, with a tentative D call TRBD2 (5 bases). The CDR3 loop spans 12 amino acids. Germline CDR1 SQVTM, CDR2 ANQGSEA. The ends were cut back, 8 bases at V and 5 bases at J, with 15 bases in the middle. The CDR3 DNA reads as TGCAGCTCATGGGGAGTGGGGGAGACCCAGTACTTC. Translating it yields CSSWGVGETQYF. Drawing the rest from reference TRBV29-1 and TRBJ2-5, the complete variable domain is SAVISQKPSRDICQRGTSLTIQCQVDSQVTMMFWYRQQPGQSLTLIATANQGSEATYESGFVIDKFPISRPNLTFSTLTVSNMSPEDSSIYLCSSWGVGETQYFGPGTRLLVL.

This clonotype was detected only a few times. J is TRBJ2-1 and V is TRBV5-4; TRBD2 aligns across 10 bases. The J segment lost 4 bases and the V segment lost 5 bases, leaving 9 bases of the junction unmatched. The CDR3 is 16 amino acids. Germline V gives CDR1 SGHNT, CDR2 YYREEE (reference sequence). This CDR3 reads CASSRIAGGLYNEQFF. The CDR3 DNA reads TGTGCCAGCAGTCGCATAGCGGGAGGACTGTACAATGAGCAGTTCTTC.

In its sample, this clonotype was seen once. This sequence may be a read error, since a much larger clone differs from it by one base. The chain employs TRBV19 and TRBJ2-3, with D possibly matching TRBD2 (5 bases). Per germline, CDR1 LNHDA and CDR2 SQIVND (reference sequence). This CDR3 contains 15 residues. The CDR3 DNA reads TGTGCCGGTAGTACTCCGGGGAGCGGTCGGGATACGCAGTATTTT. Protein: CAGSTPGSGRDTQYF.

This clonotype was counted ten times or more. The gene calls are TRBV18 and TRBJ1-5; D unresolved. Trimming left V 0 bases short and J 5 bases short, with 8 bases between. CDR1 and CDR2 from the germline V gene are KGHSH and LQKENI. The CDR3 length is 14 residues. The CDR3 is CASSPPGFDQPQHF. The DNA for the CDR3 is TGTGCCAGCTCACCACCTGGTTTCGATCAGCCCCAGCATTTT.

This clonotype is medium-sized by share. The gene calls are TRBV20-1 and TRBJ2-7; 8 nucleotides align to TRBD2. This CDR3 comprises 14 residues. The germline gives CDR1 DFQATT, CDR2 SNEGSKA (reference sequence). V gave up 2 bases and J gave up 2 bases; unmatched junction bases: 5. DNA for the CDR3: TGCAGTGCTAGACTACCGGGACTAGCCTACGAGCAGTACTTC. Amino acid sequence: CSARLPGLAYEQYF.

This clonotype appeared a few times. The rearrangement links TRBV11-2 to TRBJ2-1; D uncertain. Germline V lookup: CDR1 SGHAT, CDR2 FQNNGV. V was pared by 1 base and J by 9 bases, with 13 bases between. This CDR3 region has 14 residues. The CDR3 DNA is TGTGCCAGCAGCTTAGTTTTTACCGTTGGTGAGCAGTTCTTC. Translating it yields CASSLVFTVGEQFF.

This clonotype was observed at least ten times. The chain has TRBV20-1 and TRBJ2-3; D perhaps matches TRBD2 (5 bases). The length of the CDR3 is 15 residues. V lost 6 bases to trimming and J lost 2 bases, with 18 bases between them. Germline CDR1 is DFQATT and CDR2 is SNEGSKA (reference sequence). The CDR3 sequence is CSALTSGDYTDTQYF. The CDR3 nucleotides read TGCAGTGCCCTTACTAGTGGGGATTACACAGATACGCAGTATTTT.

This clonotype counts as medium-sized. The V and J genes are TRBV27 and TRBJ1-4, with no clear D. The ends were cut back, 1 base at V and 0 bases at J, with 6 bases in the middle. Germline V lookup: CDR1 MNHEY, CDR2 SMNVEV (reference sequence). There are 15 residues in the CDR3. Here the CDR3 reads CASSLFSATNEKLFF. CDR3 sequence (DNA): TGTGCCAGCAGTTTATTTTCCGCAACTAATGAAAAACTGTTTTTT. The full variable domain, rest sourced from reference TRBV27 and TRBJ1-4, is EAQVTQNPRYLITVTGKKLTVTCSQNMNHEYMSWYRQDPGLGLRQIYYSMNVEVTDKGDVPEGYKVSRKEKRNFPLILESPSPNQTSLYFCASSLFSATNEKLFFGSGTQLSVL.

Concerning this clonotype: A much more abundant neighbour one base away suggests this may be a read error. V is TRBV7-9 and J is TRBJ1-1, with D perhaps TRBD1 (5 bases). The CDR3 consists of 12 residues. V lost 3 bases to trimming and J lost 9 bases, with 11 bases between them. CDR1 is SEHNR and CDR2 is FQNEAQ in the germline V gene (reference sequence). This CDR3 reads CASSLGLTQAFF. CDR3 sequence (DNA): TGTGCCAGCAGCTTGGGACTAACTCAAGCTTTCTTT.

This clonotype is medium-sized within its sample. J is TRBJ1-2 and V is TRBV15; TRBD1 matches at 9 bases. CDR1 is LNHNV and CDR2 is YYDKDF in the germline V gene (reference sequence). There are 15 residues in the CDR3. The ends lost 5 bases at V and 4 bases at J; junction bases unmatched: 8. As DNA, the CDR3 is TGTGCCACCAGCCGCCGGGACAGGGCTTCCTATGGCTACACCTTC. This gives the protein CATSRRDRASYGYTF.

There are many counts of this clonotype. The rearrangement uses TRBV24-1 and TRBJ2-7; D is undetermined. Trimming cost V 0 bases and J 5 bases, with 13 bases left between them. The CDR3 has 15 amino acids. The germline V gene has CDR1 KGHDR and CDR2 SFDVKD. The CDR3 protein is CATSDLGSGKDEQYF. The CDR3 region has the DNA TGTGCCACCAGTGATTTGGGGTCAGGAAAGGACGAGCAGTACTTC.